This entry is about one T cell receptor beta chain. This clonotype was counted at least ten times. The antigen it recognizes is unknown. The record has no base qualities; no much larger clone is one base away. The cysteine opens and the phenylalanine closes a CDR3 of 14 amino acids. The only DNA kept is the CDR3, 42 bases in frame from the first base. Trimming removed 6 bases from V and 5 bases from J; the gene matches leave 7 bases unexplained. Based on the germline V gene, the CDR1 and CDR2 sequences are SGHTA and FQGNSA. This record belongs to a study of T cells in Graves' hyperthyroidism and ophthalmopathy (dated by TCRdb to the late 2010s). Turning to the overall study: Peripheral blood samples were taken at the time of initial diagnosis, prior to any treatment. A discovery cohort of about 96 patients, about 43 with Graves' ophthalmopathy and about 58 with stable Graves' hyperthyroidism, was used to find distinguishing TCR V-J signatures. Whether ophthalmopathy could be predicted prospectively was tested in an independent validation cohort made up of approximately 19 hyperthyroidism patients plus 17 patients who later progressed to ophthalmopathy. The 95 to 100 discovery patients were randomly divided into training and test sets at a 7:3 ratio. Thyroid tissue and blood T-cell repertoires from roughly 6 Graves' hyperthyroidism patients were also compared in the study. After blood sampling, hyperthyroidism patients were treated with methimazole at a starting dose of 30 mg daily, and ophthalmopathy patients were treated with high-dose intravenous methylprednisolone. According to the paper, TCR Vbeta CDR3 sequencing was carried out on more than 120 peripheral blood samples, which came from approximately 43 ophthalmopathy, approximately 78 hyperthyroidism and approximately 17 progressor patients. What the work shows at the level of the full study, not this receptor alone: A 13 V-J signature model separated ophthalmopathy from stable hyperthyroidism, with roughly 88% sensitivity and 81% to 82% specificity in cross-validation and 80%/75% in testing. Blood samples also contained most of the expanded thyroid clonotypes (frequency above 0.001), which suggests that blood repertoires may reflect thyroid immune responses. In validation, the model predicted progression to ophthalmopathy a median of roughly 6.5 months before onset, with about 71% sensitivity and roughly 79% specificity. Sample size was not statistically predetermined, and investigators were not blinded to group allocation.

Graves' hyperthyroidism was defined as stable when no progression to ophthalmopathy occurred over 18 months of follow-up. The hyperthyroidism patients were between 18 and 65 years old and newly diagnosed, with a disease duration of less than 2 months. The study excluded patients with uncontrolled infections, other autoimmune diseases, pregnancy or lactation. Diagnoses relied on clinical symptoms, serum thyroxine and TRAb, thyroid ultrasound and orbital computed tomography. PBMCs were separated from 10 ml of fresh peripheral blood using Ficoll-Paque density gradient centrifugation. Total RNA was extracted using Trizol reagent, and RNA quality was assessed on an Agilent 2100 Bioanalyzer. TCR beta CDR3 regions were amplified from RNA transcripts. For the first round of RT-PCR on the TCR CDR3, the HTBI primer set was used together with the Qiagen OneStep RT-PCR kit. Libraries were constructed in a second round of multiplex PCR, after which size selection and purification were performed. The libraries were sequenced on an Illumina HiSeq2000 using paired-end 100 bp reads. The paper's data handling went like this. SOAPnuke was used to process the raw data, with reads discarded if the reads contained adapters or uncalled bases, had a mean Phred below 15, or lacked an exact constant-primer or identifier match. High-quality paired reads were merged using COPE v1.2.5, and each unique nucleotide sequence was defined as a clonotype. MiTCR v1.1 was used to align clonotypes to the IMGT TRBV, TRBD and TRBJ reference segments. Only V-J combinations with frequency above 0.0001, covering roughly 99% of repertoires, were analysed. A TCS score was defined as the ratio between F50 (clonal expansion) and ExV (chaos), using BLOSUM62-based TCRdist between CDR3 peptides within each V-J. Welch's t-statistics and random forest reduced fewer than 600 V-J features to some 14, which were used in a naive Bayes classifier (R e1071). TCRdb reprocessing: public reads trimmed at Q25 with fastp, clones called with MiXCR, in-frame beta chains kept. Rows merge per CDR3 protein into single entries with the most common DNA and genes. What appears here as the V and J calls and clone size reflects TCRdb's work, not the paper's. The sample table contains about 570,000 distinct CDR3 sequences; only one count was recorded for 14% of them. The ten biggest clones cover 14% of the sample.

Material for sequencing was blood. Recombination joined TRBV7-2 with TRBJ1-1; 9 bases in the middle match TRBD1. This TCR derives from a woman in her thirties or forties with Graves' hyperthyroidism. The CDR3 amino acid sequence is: CASRRFGQGTEAFF. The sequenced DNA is TGTGCCAGCAGGCGTTTCGGACAGGGGACTGAAGCTTTCTTT.